The 21 T cell receptor beta chains below were found in one sample sequenced in a study of blood T cell repertoires in COVID-19. Generated by immunoSEQ multiplex PCR, the TCRdb table keeps only in-frame clones and is missing some. The data show around 200,000 clones, 81% seen once. The sequencing input was PBMCs or T cells enriched from blood (not recorded which). The receptor set was obtained from a man between 40 and 49 years old who had recovered from COVID-19.

The chain combines TRBV5-6 with TRBJ2-1; 7 bases line up with TRBD2. The J segment lost 10 bases and the V segment lost 2 bases, leaving 6 bases of the junction unmatched. Germline V gene lookup returns CDR1 SGHDT and CDR2 YYEEEE. The CDR3 length is 13 residues. The CDR3 DNA follows: TGTGCCAGCAGCTTAGGTTACGGGGGGGAGCAGTTCTTC. This codes for CASSLGYGGEQFF. The full variable domain, rest sourced from reference TRBV5-6 and TRBJ2-1, is DAGVTQSPTHLIKTRGQQVTLRCSPKSGHDTVSWYQQALGQGPQFIFQYYEEEERQRGNFPDRFSGHQFPNYSSELNVNALLLGDSALYLCASSLGYGGEQFFGPGTRLTVL.

The chain recombines TRBV19 with TRBJ1-2; D gene ambiguous. The CDR3 is made up of 15 amino acids. V lost 3 bases to trimming and J lost 2 bases, with 13 bases between them. CDR1 is LNHDA and CDR2 is SQIVND in the germline V gene (reference sequence). CDR3 DNA: TGTGCCAGTAGTATGGCCCTGGGCCTGAACTATGGCTACACCTTC. It codes for CASSMALGLNYGYTF.

This clone was observed a single time. V and J are TRBV19 and TRBJ1-2; D may be TRBD1 (6 bases). The CDR3 runs to 16 residues. Trimming took off 5 bases at V and 0 bases at J, with 16 bases between the two ends. Germline V gene sequence: CDR1 LNHDA, CDR2 SQIVND (reference sequence). DNA for the CDR3: TGTGCCAGTAGTCCTCTCGGACAGCAAGCTAACTATGGCTACACCTTC. As protein: CASSPLGQQANYGYTF.

The chain uses TRBV5-1 and TRBJ2-2; TRBD2 aligns across 9 bases. The CDR3 runs to 16 residues. Trimming removed 1 base from V and 6 bases from J; junction bases left unmatched: 7. Germline assignment: CDR1 SGHRS and CDR2 YFSETQ. CDR3 nucleotides: TGCGCCAGCAGCTTGACTTGGACTAGCGTCGCCGGGGAGCTGTTTTTT. Translation: CASSLTWTSVAGELFF.

The chain is built from TRBV3-1 (or the pseudogene TRBV3-2) and TRBJ2-3; weak D call: TRBD2 (7 bases). The CDR3 totals 16 residues. Looked up from germline, CDR1 is LGHDT and CDR2 is YNNKEL (reference sequence). The V end was cut by 4 bases, the J end by 1 base, with 15 bases between. The CDR3 region is CASSLGGLAGTDTQYF. The DNA for the CDR3 is TGTGCCAGCAGCCTCGGGGGGCTAGCGGGCACAGATACGCAGTATTTT.

The J gene is TRBJ2-4, the V gene TRBV20-1; a weak D match, TRBD2 (5 bases). This CDR3 comprises 11 residues. Trimming took 6 bases from V and 4 from J, leaving 7 bases between them. The germline V gene encodes CDR1 DFQATT and CDR2 SNEGSKA (reference sequence). The CDR3 region has the DNA TGCAGTGCGGAGCGGAAAAACATTCAGTACTTC. This encodes CSAERKNIQYF.

This rearrangement joins TRBV2 to TRBJ1-4, with 9 bases fitting TRBD1. Germline trimming cut 8 bases from V and 8 bases from J; bases unmatched to any gene: 9. The CDR3 contains 14 residues. The germline gives CDR1 SNHLY, CDR2 FYNNEI. The CDR3 is CASGTGQGTEKLFF. Written as DNA, the CDR3 is TGTGCCAGCGGGACGGGACAGGGTACCGAAAAACTGTTTTTT.

The genes are TRBV5-1 and TRBJ2-2, with a tentative D call TRBD1 (5 bases). The germline V gene has CDR1 SGHRS and CDR2 YFSETQ. Trimming pared 2 bases from V and 6 bases from J, leaving 20 bases between. This CDR3 is built from 17 residues. The DNA for the CDR3 is TGCGCCAGCAGCTTTGGTAGGGGCCTTACCTTGGCCGGGGAGCTGTTTTTT. This encodes CASSFGRGLTLAGELFF.

Relative to its sample, this clone is medium-sized. This chain links TRBV7-9 with TRBJ2-3, with D maybe TRBD2 (7 bases). Trimming took 5 bases from V and 2 from J, leaving 20 bases between them. The CDR3 spans 17 residues. The V gene's germline CDR1 is SEHNR and CDR2 FQNEAQ (reference sequence). CDR3 in amino acids: CASSPIGGQGFTDTQYF. CDR3 in DNA: TGTGCCAGCAGCCCCATCGGGGGGCAGGGGTTCACAGATACGCAGTATTTT.

This clone is a singleton in its sample. This chain joins TRBV11-2 and TRBJ2-2; TRBD1 aligns across 8 bases. Unmatched junction bases numbered 8, after V lost 5 bases and J lost 3 bases. The CDR3 has 16 residues. Looked up from germline, CDR1 is SGHAT and CDR2 is FQNNGV. CDR3 sequence (DNA): TGTGCCAGCAGCCCCAGGGCAGGGGGCTACACCGGGGAGCTGTTTTTT. The encoded protein is CASSPRAGGYTGELFF.

CDR3 protein: CASSIADTQYF. Here the CDR3 DNA reads TGTGCCAGTAGTATAGCGGATACGCAGTATTTT. This chain uses TRBV19 with TRBJ2-3; no clear D gene. Germline V CDR1 and CDR2: LNHDA, SQIVND (reference sequence). V gave up 1 base and J gave up 6 bases, with 2 bases separating them. This CDR3 spans 11 amino acids. The full variable domain, with the rest looked up from reference TRBV19 and TRBJ2-3, is DGGITQSPKYLFRKEGQNVTLSCEQNLNHDAMYWYRQDPGQGLRLIYYSQIVNDFQKGDIAEGYSVSREKKESFPLTVTSAQKNPTAFYLCASSIADTQYFGPGTRLTVL.

The J gene is TRBJ2-1, the V gene TRBV4-2; D is perhaps TRBD1 (6 bases). V lost 4 bases and J 2 bases, leaving 21 bases between the germline ends. This CDR3 region has 18 residues. Germline V gene sequence: CDR1 LGHNA, CDR2 YNFKEQ. The CDR3 DNA sequence: TGTGCCAGCAGCCGAAGAGGAACCCCCAAGGGGGCCTACAATGAGCAGTTCTTC. Amino acids: CASSRRGTPKGAYNEQFF.

This clone showed up just a few times. V usage is TRBV7-9 and J usage is TRBJ1-5; TRBD1 agrees at 7 bases. Trimming cost V 6 bases and J 4 bases; bases outside gene matches: 3. The CDR3 extends over 13 amino acids. CDR1 is SEHNR, CDR2 FQNEAQ, per germline (reference sequence). CDR3 DNA: TGTGCCAGCAGTATACAGGGGAATCAGCCCCAGCATTTT. This gives the protein CASSIQGNQPQHF.

The chain combines TRBV7-6 with TRBJ2-1; TRBD2 agrees at 7 bases. This CDR3 has 16 amino acids. Germline V CDR1 and CDR2: SGHVS, FNYEAQ. V gave up 2 bases and J gave up 6 bases; unmatched junction bases: 10. The CDR3 spells CASSLWRLAASNEQFF. In DNA, the CDR3 is TGTGCCAGCAGCTTATGGAGGCTAGCGGCTTCCAATGAGCAGTTCTTC.

CDR3 in amino acids: CASSLQGLGRFFHNSPLHF. The CDR3 region has the DNA TGCGCCAGCAGTTTACAGGGTTTAGGCCGTTTTTTCCATAATTCACCCCTCCACTTT. This rearrangement joins TRBV10-2 to TRBJ1-6, with a possible D match to TRBD1 (6 bases). This CDR3 has 19 residues. Germline V lookup: CDR1 WSHSY, CDR2 SAAADI. V lost 5 bases, J lost 5 bases, and 25 bases lay in between.

The chain uses TRBV6-1 and TRBJ2-7, with TRBD1 as a possible D gene (5 bases). V lost 3 bases and J 2 bases, leaving 8 bases between the germline ends. CDR3 length equals 13 residues. CDR1 and CDR2 from the germline V gene are MNHNS and SASEGT. DNA for the CDR3: TGTGCCAGCAGTGACAGGGTGACCTACGAGCAGTACTTC. Translation gives CASSDRVTYEQYF.

This clone was seen once. Other DNA variants within this sample encode the same CDR3. The chain joins TRBV18 to TRBJ2-5; D remains ambiguous. Germline V gene sequence: CDR1 KGHSH, CDR2 LQKENI. The CDR3 consists of 12 residues. Trimming cost V 3 bases and J 2 bases, with 4 bases left between them. The CDR3, as DNA: TGTGCCAGCTCACCCAGACAAGAGACCCAGTACTTC. Translation: CASSPRQETQYF.

This clone was observed a single time. The chain has TRBV11-2 and TRBJ2-7; D ambiguous. The CDR3 runs 11 residues. Trimming shortened V by 4 bases and J by 3 bases, and 4 bases separated the two germline ends. The V gene's germline CDR1 is SGHAT and CDR2 FQNNGV. CDR3 coding DNA: TGTGCCAGCAGCTCTATCTACGAGCAGTACTTC. This gives the protein CASSSIYEQYF.

V gene TRBV2 combines with J gene TRBJ1-2; perhaps TRBD1 as D (6 bases). Trimming took 8 bases from V and 4 from J, leaving 14 bases between them. This CDR3 has 13 amino acids. Germline CDR1 and CDR2: SNHLY and FYNNEI. CDR3: CASGDIRFYGYTF. The CDR3 DNA is TGTGCCAGCGGGGACATCCGTTTCTATGGCTACACCTTC. The variable domain in full, with the rest retrieved from reference TRBV2 and TRBJ1-2, is EPEVTQTPSHQVTQMGQEVILRCVPISNHLYFYWYRQILGQKVEFLVSFYNNEISEKSEIFDDQFSVERPDGSNFTLKIRSTKLEDSAMYFCASGDIRFYGYTFGSGTRLTVV.

The chain has TRBV24-1 and TRBJ2-5, with 9 bases lining up with TRBD1. CDR3 size: 14 residues. Germline V gene sequence: CDR1 KGHDR, CDR2 SFDVKD. Trimming removed 3 bases from V and 5 bases from J; junction bases left unmatched: 3. This chain's CDR3 is CATSDGQGRETQYF. The CDR3 DNA is TGTGCCACCAGTGATGGACAGGGGCGGGAGACCCAGTACTTC.

The chain couples TRBV6-4 to TRBJ1-6, with a tentative D call TRBD1 (5 bases). The CDR3 contains 16 residues. V dropped 4 bases and J dropped 7 bases, with 17 bases sitting between them. CDR1 and CDR2 from the germline V gene are MRHNA and SNTAGT. CDR3 nucleotides: TGTGCCAGCAGTGCCGCGACAGTCGGTCCGAATTCACCCCTCCACTTT. The encoded protein is CASSAATVGPNSPLHF.